This T cell receptor beta chain emerged from a study of metastatic and nonmetastatic thyroid tumors. Every patient underwent thyroid surgery untreated. This CDR3 has 13 amino acids. Germline loops: CDR1 SEHNR, CDR2 FQNEAQ (reference sequence). Between the trimmed V and J ends, which lost 3 bases and 7 bases, there was a span of 10 bases. Many counts were recorded for this clone. TCRdb redid the clone calls on the PCR reads using MiXCR. The sample records approximately 20,000 clones, about 30% being singletons. The sample comprised tumor tissue. This sequence joins TRBV7-9 and TRBJ2-1; no clear D gene. The TCR originated in a female donor with papillary thyroid cancer or a benign thyroid nodule (not recorded which). Some clones in this sample may be carry-over from other donors' samples. The chain's CDR3 is CASSFDWGNEQFF. The CDR3 nucleotides read TGTGCCAGCAGCTTCGACTGGGGAAATGAGCAGTTCTTC.